The 32 T cell receptor beta chains below all came from one sample that was sequenced in a study of CD8+CD57+ T cells in acquired aplastic anemia. Sequenced patients had shown CD8+CD57+ cell expansion by flow cytometry. Genomic DNA, the template, was used for profiling of the TCR beta VDJ and CDR3. TCRdb processed the reads anew with MiXCR; each CDR3 protein has one entry. The sample records 150,000 or so distinct CDR3 sequences, less than 60% being singletons. What was sequenced was sorted CD4+, CD8+, or CD8+CD57+ T cells (not recorded which) from PBMCs. These receptors were collected from a human donor with aplastic anemia.

This clonotype was counted at least ten times. This chain's CDR3 is CASSGTAGSSYGYTF. The CDR3 region has the DNA TGTGCCAGCAGCGGGACGGCCGGATCTAGCTATGGCTACACCTTC. The chain couples TRBV9 to TRBJ1-2; no clear D. The ends were cut back, 3 bases at V and 4 bases at J, with 16 bases in the middle. This CDR3 has 15 residues. Germline V gives CDR1 SGDLS, CDR2 YYNGEE.

Of note for this clonotype: Since a much larger clone is just one base distant, this may be a read error. The V and J genes are TRBV2 and TRBJ2-7; 7 bases are a match to TRBD1. There are 14 residues in the CDR3. Germline V CDR1 and CDR2: SNHLY, FYNNEI. The CDR3 loop reads CASRSGGSPYEQHF. CDR3 DNA: TGTGCCAGCAGGTCAGGGGGTTCCCCCTACGAGCAGCACTTC. Variable domain in full (rest from reference TRBV2 and TRBJ2-7): EPEVTQTPSHQVTQMGQEVILRCVPISNHLYFYWYRQILGQKVEFLVSFYNNEISEKSEIFDDQFSVERPDGSNFTLKIRSTKLEDSAMYFCASRSGGSPYEQHFGPGTRLTVT.

The CDR3 spells CSGMGQGDYNEQFF. DNA of the CDR3: TGCAGCGGCATGGGACAGGGGGACTACAATGAGCAGTTCTTC. This chain joins TRBV29-1 and TRBJ2-1; 11 bases match TRBD1. Germline-derived CDR1 and CDR2 are SQVTM and ANQGSEA. The junction had 5 bases not matched to a gene; V was cut back by 7 bases and J by 3 bases. The CDR3 runs 14 residues.

V and J are TRBV24-1 and TRBJ2-1, with 11 bases lining up with TRBD2. Germline V gives CDR1 KGHDR, CDR2 SFDVKD. The length of the CDR3 is 15 residues. Trimming at V came to 4 bases and at J to 9 bases, leaving 7 bases not matched to a gene. The CDR3 bases are TGTGCCACCAGTGAAAATAGCGGGGGGGGCACTGAGCAGTTCTTC. Amino acids: CATSENSGGGTEQFF.

This clonotype has ten or more counts. The genes are TRBV7-8 and TRBJ1-5; D remains unclear. This CDR3 has 12 residues. The germline V and J ends were trimmed by 0 bases and 7 bases, with 4 bases remaining between them. Per germline, CDR1 SGHVS and CDR2 FQNEAQ. CDR3 nucleotide sequence: TGTGCCAGCAGCTTAGCGGGGCAGCCCCAGCATTTT. Translated: CASSLAGQPQHF.

A note on this clonotype: A much bigger clone sits one base away, suggesting this may be a read error. A read error is likely, as this CDR3 ends without the conserved phenylalanine or tryptophan. The chain couples TRBV2 to TRBJ2-1, with D possibly being TRBD1 or TRBD2 (5 bases each). V shed 6 bases and J shed 8 bases, with 23 bases lying between them. Germline assignment: CDR1 SNHLY and CDR2 FYNNEI. The CDR3 loop spans 16 amino acids. CDR3 sequence: CASRNSGTRIGDEQFS. CDR3 nucleotides: TGTGCCAGCAGAAACTCCGGGACGCGGATTGGGGATGAGCAGTTCTCC.

The gene calls are TRBV20-1 and TRBJ2-1; D is ambiguous. CDR1 and CDR2 from the germline V gene are DFQATT and SNEGSKA (reference sequence). Between the trimmed V and J ends, which lost 5 bases and 1 base, there was a span of 15 bases. CDR3 length equals 15 residues. The CDR3 bases are TGCAGTGCTCTAGAACAGCGAGTTTCCTACAATGAGCAGTTCTTC. This gives the protein CSALEQRVSYNEQFF.

This clonotype was seen a handful of times. J is TRBJ1-5 and V is TRBV14; perhaps TRBD1 as D (6 bases). V was trimmed by 0 bases and J by 2 bases, leaving 23 bases between them. This CDR3 region has 20 residues. CDR1 is SGHDN and CDR2 is FVKESK in the germline V gene. DNA for the CDR3: TGTGCCAGCAGCCAAGAGGAGGGGGGGCTCCGGGACGTATGCAATCAGCCCCAGCATTTT. Its protein product is CASSQEEGGLRDVCNQPQHF.

The chain combines TRBV19 with TRBJ2-3; D uncertain. V was cut by 6 bases and J by 2 bases, with 18 bases left in between. Germline loops: CDR1 LNHDA, CDR2 SQIVND (reference sequence). This CDR3 is built from 16 residues. CDR3 in DNA: TGTGCCAGTAGCCCCGGTGCAGCGACAATCACAGATACGCAGTATTTT. Translating gives CASSPGAATITDTQYF.

Many counts were recorded for this clonotype. The chain has TRBV27 and TRBJ2-7, with D unclear. Germline V gene data show CDR1 as MNHEY and CDR2 as SMNVEV (reference sequence). The V end was cut by 2 bases, the J end by 6 bases, with 8 bases between. The length of the CDR3 is 12 residues. CDR3 in amino acids: CASSLIGGEQYF. Here the CDR3 DNA reads TGTGCCAGCAGTTTAATAGGCGGCGAGCAGTACTTC.

The rearrangement uses TRBV10-3 and TRBJ2-6, with 12 bases identical to TRBD1. The trim removed 8 bases at V and 4 bases at J, leaving 6 bases unmatched. This CDR3 is built from 16 residues. Germline V lookup: CDR1 ENHRY, CDR2 SYGVKD. CDR3 protein: CAIGGQGASGANVLTF. The DNA of the CDR3 is TGTGCCATCGGGGGACAGGGGGCGTCGGGGGCCAACGTCCTGACTTTC.

V and J are TRBV10-3 and TRBJ2-7, with 10 bases fitting TRBD1. The CDR3 consists of 17 residues. The J segment lost 6 bases and the V segment lost 4 bases, leaving 15 bases of the junction unmatched. CDR1 and CDR2 (germline): ENHRY, SYGVKD. The CDR3 protein is CAISGGQGNGRGREQYF. For the CDR3, the DNA is TGTGCCATCAGTGGGGGACAGGGGAATGGGAGGGGCCGCGAGCAGTACTTC.

This clonotype was detected a few times. The genes are TRBV4-1 and TRBJ2-1; D tentatively reads TRBD1 or TRBD2 (7 bases each). Trimming took 3 bases from V and 0 from J, leaving 21 bases between them. The length of the CDR3 is 19 residues. Germline V gene lookup returns CDR1 MGHRA and CDR2 YSYEKL. As DNA, the CDR3 is TGCGCCAGCAGCCAGGAGGGGGGAGGGGGCAGATCCTCCTACAATGAGCAGTTCTTC. Translation: CASSQEGGGGRSSYNEQFF.

Concerning this clonotype: A much larger clone lies one base from this, so it may be a read error. Because the CDR3 is missing its conserved closing phenylalanine or tryptophan, this is likely a read error. The chain combines TRBV11-1 with TRBJ2-7; D ambiguous. Trimming stripped 5 bases from V and 4 bases from J, with 18 bases between. This CDR3 is built from 15 residues. Germline lookup yields CDR1 SGHAT and CDR2 FQDESV (reference sequence). In DNA, the CDR3 is TGTGCCAGCAGCCCGTCACCTTCACCATTATACGAGCAGTACCTC. It yields the protein CASSPSPSPLYEQYL.

This clonotype came up many times. This sequence joins TRBV7-9 and TRBJ1-1, with 9 nucleotides matching TRBD1. This CDR3 region has 16 residues. Germline CDR1 SEHNR, CDR2 FQNEAQ (reference sequence). Unmatched junction bases numbered 9, after V lost 3 bases and J lost 4 bases. The CDR3 DNA is TGTGCCAGCAGCTTCAAACCACAGGGGGCTGGCACTGAAGCTTTCTTT. It codes for CASSFKPQGAGTEAFF.

The rearrangement links TRBV20-1 to TRBJ1-1, with 8 bases identical to TRBD1. The CDR3 is made up of 13 amino acids. The V gene's germline CDR1 is DFQATT and CDR2 SNEGSKA (reference sequence). V trimming: 5 bases; J trimming: 6 bases; junction bases outside the gene matches: 8. CDR3 protein: CSAGQGLDAEAFF. The CDR3 DNA is TGCAGTGCTGGACAGGGCTTAGACGCTGAAGCTTTCTTT.

This clonotype has a count of ten or more. V is TRBV20-1 and J is TRBJ1-6; 8 positions agree with TRBD1. This CDR3 is 16 amino acids long. Germline V gives CDR1 DFQATT, CDR2 SNEGSKA (reference sequence). Trimming took 3 bases from V and 4 from J; bases not matched to a gene: 8. CDR3 sequence: CSARMSGQDYNSPLHF. The CDR3 DNA follows: TGCAGTGCTAGGATGTCGGGACAGGATTATAATTCACCCCTCCACTTT.

The CDR3 DNA reads TGTGCCAGTAGTACGGGGACAGGGGGCGCCGAGCAGTACTTC. Its protein product is CASSTGTGGAEQYF. This chain uses TRBV19 with TRBJ2-7, with 12 bases lining up with TRBD1. The V and J ends lost 4 bases and 6 bases, in that order; junction bases with no gene match: 4. This CDR3 comprises 14 residues. In germline, CDR1 is LNHDA, CDR2 SQIVND (reference sequence).

The genes are TRBV4-2 and TRBJ2-3; 7 bases are a match to TRBD2. This CDR3 region has 14 residues. V dropped 6 bases and J dropped 3; count of bases not matched to a gene: 6. Per the germline V gene, CDR1 is LGHNA and CDR2 is YNFKEQ. The CDR3 region has the DNA TGTGCCAGCAGACCGAGCGGGACTACAGATACGCAGTATTTT. This sequence encodes CASRPSGTTDTQYF.

This clonotype has ten or more counts. The chain combines TRBV19 with TRBJ2-3; 9 bases align to TRBD2. V dropped 1 base and J dropped 10; count of bases not matched to a gene: 3. The germline gives CDR1 LNHDA, CDR2 SQIVND (reference sequence). The CDR3 has 13 amino acids. This chain's CDR3 is CASSIASGESQYF. In nucleotides, the CDR3 is TGTGCCAGTAGTATAGCTAGCGGGGAATCGCAGTATTTT.

This clonotype was counted a few times. This sequence may be a read error, since a much larger clone differs from it by one base. This chain connects TRBV5-1 to TRBJ2-7; D is uncertain. Per germline, CDR1 SGHRS and CDR2 YFSETQ. The germline V and J ends were trimmed by 2 bases and 0 bases, with 12 bases remaining between them. CDR3 length: 15 residues. CDR3 DNA: TGCGCCAGCAGCTTTGGTGAACCCGCCTCCTACGAGCAGTACTTC. The encoded protein is CASSFGEPASYEQYF.

J is TRBJ2-1 and V is TRBV12-3 or TRBV12-4, with D tentatively TRBD1 (6 bases). There are 16 residues in the CDR3. Between the trimmed V and J ends, which lost 6 bases and 0 bases, there was a span of 15 bases. The chain's CDR3 is CASRPQGLSSYNEQFF. CDR3 in DNA: TGTGCCAGCAGACCCCAGGGGCTAAGCTCCTACAATGAGCAGTTCTTC.

Points on this clonotype: An end of the junction does not agree with germline; a read error may underlie this. This chain joins TRBV20-1 and TRBJ2-7; maybe TRBD2 (5 bases). In germline, CDR1 is DFQATT, CDR2 SNEGSKA (reference sequence). The CDR3 consists of 14 residues. CDR3 nucleotide sequence: TGCAGCGCTAGCCCGCCCAGTAATGCGTACGAGCAGTACTTC. Protein: CSASPPSNAYEQYF.

A few counts support this clonotype. The chain is built from TRBV20-1 and TRBJ2-7; 10 bases agree with TRBD1. The CDR3 length is 14 residues. Germline lookup yields CDR1 DFQATT and CDR2 SNEGSKA (reference sequence). Trimming cost V 6 bases and J 4 bases; bases outside gene matches: 9. CDR3 nucleotides: TGCAGTGCACGAGGGACAGGGGATCTGTACGAGCAGTACTTC. Protein product: CSARGTGDLYEQYF.

The chain links TRBV6-1 to TRBJ2-7, with D unresolved. This CDR3 spans 14 amino acids. The germline V gene encodes CDR1 MNHNS and CDR2 SASEGT. Trimming took 6 bases from V and 5 from J, leaving 17 bases between them. The CDR3 protein is CASSDRWRTDEQYF. The CDR3 region has the DNA TGTGCCAGCAGCGACCGGTGGCGTACTGACGAGCAGTACTTC.

This clonotype was picked up a small number of times. This chain joins TRBV4-1 and TRBJ1-1, with 12 bases identical to TRBD1. Germline values: CDR1 MGHRA, CDR2 YSYEKL. With 6 bases clipped from V and 4 bases from J, the junction kept 12 bases outside the gene matches. The CDR3 extends over 17 amino acids. In DNA form, the CDR3 reads TGCGCCAGCAGTCACTCCCGGGACAGGGGGCTTGGCACTGAAGCTTTCTTT. It translates to CASSHSRDRGLGTEAFF.

This clonotype has at least ten counts. V and J are TRBV15 and TRBJ1-5, with TRBD1 matching over 9 bases. V dropped 5 bases and J dropped 7; count of bases not matched to a gene: 6. The CDR3 consists of 14 residues. CDR1 is LNHNV and CDR2 is YYDKDF in the germline V gene (reference sequence). CDR3 DNA sequence: TGTGCCACCAGCGGGACAGGGAGAAAACAGCCCCAGCATTTT. It encodes CATSGTGRKQPQHF. Together with reference TRBV15 and TRBJ1-5, the CDR3 gives the full variable domain: DAMVIQNPRYQVTQFGKPVTLSCSQTLNHNVMYWYQQKSSQAPKLLFHYYDKDFNNEADTPDNFQSRRPNTSFCFLDIRSPGLGDTAMYLCATSGTGRKQPQHFGDGTRLSIL.

In this sample, this clonotype turned up a few times. The chain joins TRBV10-2 to TRBJ1-4; no reliable D call. The V end lost 3 bases, the J end lost 8 bases, and 19 bases lay between the germline ends. The CDR3 has 16 amino acids. Looked up from germline, CDR1 is WSHSY and CDR2 is SAAADI. As DNA, the CDR3 is TGCGCCAGCAGTGAACCCCCTAACCGGAGCGGCGAAAAACTGTTTTTT. Translated: CASSEPPNRSGEKLFF.

V gene TRBV2 combines with J gene TRBJ2-1; TRBD1 agrees at 7 bases. Germline values: CDR1 SNHLY, CDR2 FYNNEI. This CDR3 spans 16 amino acids. V trimming: 0 bases; J trimming: 2 bases; junction bases outside the gene matches: 4. The chain's CDR3 is CASSEATGPTYNEQFF. DNA of the CDR3: TGTGCCAGCAGTGAAGCGACAGGGCCTACCTACAATGAGCAGTTCTTC. Full variable domain (rest looked up from reference TRBV2 and TRBJ2-1): EPEVTQTPSHQVTQMGQEVILRCVPISNHLYFYWYRQILGQKVEFLVSFYNNEISEKSEIFDDQFSVERPDGSNFTLKIRSTKLEDSAMYFCASSEATGPTYNEQFFGPGTRLTVL.

Regarding this clonotype: This likely comes from a read error, as the CDR3 has no conserved phenylalanine or tryptophan at its end. V is TRBV10-1 and J is TRBJ1-4, with D perhaps matching TRBD1 (5 bases). CDR3 length: 15 residues. Looked up from germline, CDR1 is WNHNN and CDR2 is SYGVQD (reference sequence). The CDR3 coding sequence is TGCGCCAGCAGTGCCAACAGGATACCTAATGGAAAACTGTTTCTT. It specifies CASSANRIPNGKLFL.

This clonotype was detected only a few times. The V gene is TRBV24-1, the J gene TRBJ2-5; 10 nucleotides agree with TRBD1. CDR1 is KGHDR and CDR2 is SFDVKD in the germline V gene. V trimming: 0 bases; J trimming: 4 bases; junction bases outside the gene matches: 7. The CDR3 length is 17 residues. The CDR3 nucleotides read TGTGCCACCAGTGATTTGGACAGGGGGCAACGGTCAGAGACCCAGTACTTC. Amino acid sequence: CATSDLDRGQRSETQYF.

The CDR3 DNA reads TGTGCCATCAGTGAGGACAGGGCGAGGGGAAATTCACCCCTCCACTTT. This codes for CAISEDRARGNSPLHF. V usage is TRBV10-3 and J usage is TRBJ1-6; 7 bases fit TRBD1. The CDR3 has 16 residues. Unmatched junction bases numbered 8, after V lost 2 bases and J lost 7 bases. Germline lookup yields CDR1 ENHRY and CDR2 SYGVKD.